This record concerns one TCR beta chain sequence. Looked up from germline, CDR1 is SGHRS and CDR2 is YFSETQ. Trimming took off 5 bases at V and 4 bases at J, with 13 bases between the two ends. The CDR3 has 14 residues. This entry belongs to a study of blood T cell repertoires in COVID-19. Here immunoSEQ multiplex PCR was the method, and the copy in TCRdb shows in-frame clones only, minus some. The sample lists roughly 180,000 clones, roughly 78% occurring once. Sequencing was done on a sample of peripheral blood. The chain joins TRBV5-1 to TRBJ1-3; no firm D call. This sequence was found in an older woman with COVID-19, enrolled during active disease. CDR3 coding DNA: TGCGCCAGCAGGCTTGGAGTCGAGGGAAACACCATATATTTT. Protein product: CASRLGVEGNTIYF.